This T cell receptor (beta chain) derives from a study of vaccination effects on CD4 cells after COVID-19. Study summary: Researchers obtained post-vaccine samples at a median of 72 days past the second dose. Whole-study results and caveats: Convalescent patients were scarce in the study, and it lacked early post-infection timepoints. Pronounced clonal contraction occurred in clones induced by infection and by vaccine late after vaccination.

With regard to this clone: Its antigen is unknown.

The CDR3 length is 19 residues. V was clipped by 1 base and J by 7 bases; unmatched bases: 20. The germline gives CDR1 SQVTM, CDR2 ANQGSEA. The authors isolated CD4+ T cells after around nine days of culture. The participants, recipients of two vaccine doses, got either BNT162b2 or mRNA-1273. People in the vaccine group had not been infected with SARS-CoV-2 before, and their nucleocapsid antibodies were negative. The repertoire was sequenced with immunoSEQ multiplex PCR; TCRdb's copy has only in-frame clones and lacks some. The sample records tens of thousands of clones, just under 80% being singletons.

V gene TRBV29-1 combines with J gene TRBJ2-1; TRBD1 matches 9 bases. The source of this sequence is a human donor who received a COVID-19 vaccine. The starting material was CD4+ T cells from PBMCs cultured without peptide, obtained after COVID-19 vaccination. CDR3 DNA: TGCAGCGTTGAAGCTTTCTGGGATCGGGGACAGGGAGGAGGTAATGAGCAGTTCTTC. Protein: CSVEAFWDRGQGGGNEQFF.